This T cell receptor (beta chain) derives from a study of beta chain features in type 1 diabetes. Germline loops: CDR1 MDHEN, CDR2 SYDVKM. Trimming took 3 bases from V and 9 from J, leaving 12 bases between them. The CDR3 consists of 13 residues. This clone was seen a handful of times. No antigen is known for it. Reverse transcribing all isolated RNA meant expressed TCRB transcripts were sequenced. Only in-frame clones appear in the TCRdb table, and some are missing; sequencing was by immunoSEQ multiplex PCR. The sample yields under 300,000 clones, approximately 25% seen once. Study-wide points: Shortening that was moderate but significant affected the TCRB CDR3s of Type 1 diabetes patients in all four CD4+ subsets. Unsettled here was the matter of whether HLA type influences TCRB rearrangement. There were fewer insertions and more deletions at the VDJ junctions of type 1 diabetes patients.

On average, the one heparinised blood draw given by each donor was approximately 100 mL. In all sorted populations, purity surpassed 95%. J is TRBJ2-1 and V is TRBV28; possible D gene TRBD2, 7 bases. The TCR comes from a young woman with type 1 diabetes. The material sequenced was naive CD4+ T cells from blood. CDR3 sequence reads: CASSLLRGGEQFF. CDR3 bases: TGTGCCAGCAGTTTGTTAAGGGGGGGTGAGCAGTTCTTC.